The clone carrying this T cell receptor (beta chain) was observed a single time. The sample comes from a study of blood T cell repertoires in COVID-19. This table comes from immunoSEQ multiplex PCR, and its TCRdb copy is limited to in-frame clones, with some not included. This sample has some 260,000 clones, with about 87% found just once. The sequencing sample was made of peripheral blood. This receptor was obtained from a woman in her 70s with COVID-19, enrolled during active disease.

The CDR3 DNA follows: TGTGCCAGTACTTTAGCGGGAGAAGGCCGATACGAGCAGTACTTC. This codes for CASTLAGEGRYEQYF. The V call is TRBV28, the J call TRBJ2-7; TRBD2 matches at 9 bases. Germline CDR1 is MDHEN and CDR2 is SYDVKM. CDR3 size: 15 residues. V lost 9 bases and J lost 4; bases outside the gene matches: 13.